The subject of this entry is one TCR beta chain. Profiled with immunoSEQ multiplex PCR; TCRdb holds only in-frame clones, not every one. The sample includes approximately 2.5 million clones, approximately 94% of them seen just once. This CDR3 contains 12 residues. V was cut by 7 bases and J by 5 bases, with 13 bases left in between. CDR1 and CDR2 from the germline V gene are SQVTM and ANQGSEA. The sample belongs to a study of shared clonotypes between healthy human individuals. Among the donors, all were Caucasian adults who lived in Nashville, Tennessee. The source is a man aged 18 to 30 in good health. The rearrangement uses TRBV29-1 and TRBJ2-3; D possibly corresponds to TRBD1 (7 bases). The sample comprised naive CD4+ T cells sorted from blood. Indicated subset: CD45RA+ positively selected. The CDR3 DNA reads as TGCAGCGGGGGGGACAGAGGAGATACGCAGTATTTT. Translation: CSGGDRGDTQYF.